This T cell receptor beta chain originates from a study of beta chain features in type 1 diabetes. Points from the study as a whole: The study found that naive, central memory and Treg TCRB repertoires appeared more similar in patients than in healthy donors. Among all four CD4+ subsets, Type 1 diabetes patients had TCRB CDR3s that were moderately but significantly shorter. Shorter templates may be favored by PCR, equally so in patients and controls.

This clone was seen more than once but under ten times. Its specificity is unknown. It was one heparinised blood draw, averaging approximately 100 mL, that each donor gave. Sequencing targeted expressed TCRB transcripts, as all isolated RNA had been reverse transcribed. Profiled with immunoSEQ multiplex PCR; TCRdb holds only in-frame clones, not every one. The sample shows 900,000 or so clones, about 17% of them seen only once. The TCR was taken from a woman between 18 and 30 years old in good health. The sample consisted of naive CD4+ T cells from blood.

CDR3 sequence: CASSDWGEQFF. As DNA, the CDR3 is TGTGCCAGCAGTGATTGGGGTGAGCAGTTCTTC. This chain uses TRBV2 with TRBJ2-1; D is unclear. Per germline, CDR1 SNHLY and CDR2 FYNNEI. V was trimmed by 3 bases and J by 9 bases, leaving 6 bases between them. The CDR3 contains 11 residues. The variable domain in full, with the rest retrieved from reference TRBV2 and TRBJ2-1, is EPEVTQTPSHQVTQMGQEVILRCVPISNHLYFYWYRQILGQKVEFLVSFYNNEISEKSEIFDDQFSVERPDGSNFTLKIRSTKLEDSAMYFCASSDWGEQFFGPGTRLTVL.